This T cell receptor (beta chain) was sequenced in a study of naive and memory T cell subsets. Study observations and caveats: Diversity fell and Gini index rose from naive through CM, EM, EMRA. Findings for naive and memory subsets could not be checked against ground truth.

The CDR3 is made up of 16 amino acids. Germline V gene lookup returns CDR1 SGDLS and CDR2 YYNGEE. With 3 bases removed from V and 0 bases from J, the gap between germline ends came to 13 bases. The beta constant-region primer was an equimolar mix of two oligonucleotides covering TRBC1 and TRBC2. From the UMI-ligation and nested PCR reads, TCRdb called clonotypes with MiXCR, one entry per CDR3 protein. The table lists fewer than 40,000 distinct CDR3 sequences, approximately 12% of them singletons. Separate alpha and beta amplification began at the second PCR step. As for this clonotype: Its antigen is unknown.

This chain links TRBV9 with TRBJ2-1; D gene unclear. The sample consisted of effector memory CD4+ T cells from blood. Subset indicated: effector memory, CD45RA- CD27-. The receptor was derived from a human donor in good health. Here the CDR3 reads CASSAYSVSSYNEQFF. The CDR3 DNA sequence: TGTGCCAGCAGCGCTTATTCAGTTAGCTCCTACAATGAGCAGTTCTTC. The variable domain in full, with the rest retrieved from reference TRBV9 and TRBJ2-1, is DSGVTQTPKHLITATGQRVTLRCSPRSGDLSVYWYQQSLDQGLQFLIQYYNGEERAKGNILERFSAQQFPDLHSELNLSSLELGDSALYFCASSAYSVSSYNEQFFGPGTRLTVL.